These T cell receptor beta chains were read from a single sample in a study of vaccination and CD4 T cells after COVID-19. The antigens these receptors bind are not known. TCRdb called the PCR reads again in MiXCR, with one record for every CDR3 protein. Here the sample spans about 10,000 distinct CDR3 sequences, roughly 50% being singletons. The sequenced sample consisted of CD4+ T cells from blood, cultured in vitro. These receptor sequences come from a human donor who had recovered from COVID-19. Each CDR3 is given with its conserved first and last residue. Each record gives: clone size, V gene, D gene, J gene, CDR3 DNA, CDR3 protein. The D gene is left open where the match is weak. Size values are once, few and many counts, or a class for expanded clones, and some rows have none.

abundance: -; v_gene: TRBV7-9; d_gene: -; j_gene: TRBJ2-1; CDR3nt: TGTGCCAGCAGCTTAGACTATGGGCAAGTTCCGGATGAGCAGTTCTTC; CDR3aa: CASSLDYGQVPDEQFF
abundance: -; v_gene: TRBV5-1; d_gene: -; j_gene: TRBJ2-7; CDR3nt: TGCGCCAGCAGCTTGAACACAGGCAGGGCTTACGAGCAGTACTTC; CDR3aa: CASSLNTGRAYEQYF
abundance: -; v_gene: TRBV28; d_gene: TRBD1; j_gene: TRBJ2-7; CDR3nt: TGTGCCAGCAGTGAAGCTCGGACAGGGGGCTTCTACGAGCAGTACTTC; CDR3aa: CASSEARTGGFYEQYF
abundance: -; v_gene: TRBV24-1; d_gene: TRBD1; j_gene: TRBJ1-4; CDR3nt: TGTGCCACCAGTGATGGAAACAGGGGGCGACGTGAAAAACTGTTTTTT; CDR3aa: CATSDGNRGRREKLFF
abundance: few; v_gene: TRBV27; d_gene: -; j_gene: TRBJ1-1; CDR3nt: TGTGCCAGCAGTAGGGTGGGCACTGAAGCTTTCTTT; CDR3aa: CASSRVGTEAFF
abundance: -; v_gene: TRBV20-1; d_gene: TRBD2; j_gene: TRBJ2-5; CDR3nt: TGCAGTGCCCCCCGGACTAGCGATCAAGAGACCCAGTACTTC; CDR3aa: CSAPRTSDQETQYF
abundance: -; v_gene: TRBV7-2; d_gene: TRBD1; j_gene: TRBJ2-5; CDR3nt: TGTGCCAGCAGCAGGGACAGGGGGCGCGAAGAGACCCAGTACTTC; CDR3aa: CASSRDRGREETQYF
abundance: -; v_gene: TRBV20-1; d_gene: -; j_gene: TRBJ2-5; CDR3nt: TGCAGTGCTAGGACCTCAGGGGTGACAGAGACCCAGTACTTC; CDR3aa: CSARTSGVTETQYF
abundance: -; v_gene: TRBV15; d_gene: -; j_gene: TRBJ2-3; CDR3nt: TGTGCCACCAGCAGGTCCGAGGATACGCAGTATTTT; CDR3aa: CATSRSEDTQYF
abundance: -; v_gene: TRBV7-3; d_gene: TRBD1; j_gene: TRBJ2-5; CDR3nt: TGTGCCAGCAGCTTGGGGACAGGGGGAGCCGAGACCCAGTACTTC; CDR3aa: CASSLGTGGAETQYF
abundance: -; v_gene: TRBV20-1; d_gene: -; j_gene: TRBJ2-7; CDR3nt: TGCAGTGCTAGAGATTTTCGGGGACTGGACGAGCAGTACTTC; CDR3aa: CSARDFRGLDEQYF
abundance: -; v_gene: TRBV2; d_gene: -; j_gene: TRBJ1-2; CDR3nt: TGTGCCAGCATGGGGGAAGCCTATGGCTACACCTTC; CDR3aa: CASMGEAYGYTF
abundance: -; v_gene: TRBV19; d_gene: -; j_gene: TRBJ1-5; CDR3nt: TGTGCCAGTAGCGCAGGGGATGCGGGCAATCAGCCCCAGCATTTT; CDR3aa: CASSAGDAGNQPQHF
abundance: few; v_gene: TRBV7-7; d_gene: -; j_gene: TRBJ1-6; CDR3nt: TGTGCTAGCAGCTTATCGGGTCCTGGCGCCTGGAATTCACCCCTCCACTTT; CDR3aa: CASSLSGPGAWNSPLHF
abundance: few; v_gene: TRBV6-5; d_gene: -; j_gene: TRBJ1-2; CDR3nt: TGTGCCAGCAGTTACTCCCCTACAGCCTATGGCTACACCTTC; CDR3aa: CASSYSPTAYGYTF
abundance: -; v_gene: TRBV10-2; d_gene: -; j_gene: TRBJ1-5; CDR3nt: TGCGCCAGCAGTGGAACAGGCGTCCTAGGGGGCAATCAGCCCCAGCATTTT; CDR3aa: CASSGTGVLGGNQPQHF
abundance: few; v_gene: TRBV6-1; d_gene: -; j_gene: TRBJ2-1; CDR3nt: TGTGCCAGCAGTGGAGGTGTGTTGGAAGGGTCGGAGCAGTTCTTC; CDR3aa: CASSGGVLEGSEQFF
abundance: -; v_gene: TRBV6-1; d_gene: -; j_gene: TRBJ2-4; CDR3nt: TGTGCCAGCGAAGCCCCAAGTGGGGACATTCAGTACTTC; CDR3aa: CASEAPSGDIQYF
abundance: -; v_gene: TRBV12-3/TRBV12-4; d_gene: TRBD1; j_gene: TRBJ1-5; CDR3nt: TGTGCCAGCAGTCTAGATCCCGGACAGGGCGGCTACGGCTCCGGTCAGCCCCAGCATTTT; CDR3aa: CASSLDPGQGGYGSGQPQHF
abundance: -; v_gene: TRBV6-2/TRBV6-3; d_gene: TRBD2; j_gene: TRBJ2-7; CDR3nt: TGTGCCAGCAGTTTCAGGACTAGCGGGAGGAACGCCTACGAGCAGTACTTC; CDR3aa: CASSFRTSGRNAYEQYF
abundance: few; v_gene: TRBV7-2; d_gene: -; j_gene: TRBJ1-5; CDR3nt: TGTGCCAGCAGCGGTCAGGGAGGCAACAATCAGCCCCAGCATTTT; CDR3aa: CASSGQGGNNQPQHF
abundance: -; v_gene: TRBV2; d_gene: -; j_gene: TRBJ1-2; CDR3nt: TGTGCCAGCACCAGGGAGGGAAGGAACTATGGCTACACCTTC; CDR3aa: CASTREGRNYGYTF
abundance: -; v_gene: TRBV5-4; d_gene: -; j_gene: TRBJ2-1; CDR3nt: TGTGCCAGCAGCGCTAGCGCCTCCTACAATGAGCAGTTCTTC; CDR3aa: CASSASASYNEQFF
abundance: -; v_gene: TRBV7-2; d_gene: -; j_gene: TRBJ1-2; CDR3nt: TGTGCCAGCAGCTCTACGAGCGGGCAGGGGTTGTATGGCTACACCTTC; CDR3aa: CASSSTSGQGLYGYTF
abundance: few; v_gene: TRBV11-2; d_gene: -; j_gene: TRBJ2-7; CDR3nt: TGTGCCAGCAGCTTAACGCCTAGCACCTCCTACGAGCAGTACTTC; CDR3aa: CASSLTPSTSYEQYF
abundance: few; v_gene: TRBV20-1; d_gene: TRBD2; j_gene: TRBJ2-5; CDR3nt: TGCAGTGCCCTGACTAGCGGGGGGGTAGAGACCCAGTACTTC; CDR3aa: CSALTSGGVETQYF
abundance: -; v_gene: TRBV2; d_gene: -; j_gene: TRBJ2-2; CDR3nt: TGTGCCAGCTGGGCGGGGGCCGCGAACACCGGGGAGCTGTTTTTT; CDR3aa: CASWAGAANTGELFF
abundance: -; v_gene: TRBV2; d_gene: TRBD1; j_gene: TRBJ1-6; CDR3nt: TGTGCCAGCGAACAGGGGGCGGGAGGTAATTCACCCCTCCACTTT; CDR3aa: CASEQGAGGNSPLHF
abundance: -; v_gene: TRBV29-1; d_gene: -; j_gene: TRBJ2-3; CDR3nt: TGCAGCGTTGAAGGGGGAGATACGCAGTATTTT; CDR3aa: CSVEGGDTQYF
abundance: -; v_gene: TRBV7-8; d_gene: -; j_gene: TRBJ2-6; CDR3nt: TGTGCCAGCAGCCCAAGGACCACGCTGAGGGGCTCTGGGGCCAACGTCCTGACTTTC; CDR3aa: CASSPRTTLRGSGANVLTF
abundance: once; v_gene: TRBV7-9; d_gene: TRBD1; j_gene: TRBJ2-2; CDR3nt: TGTGCCAGCAGCCGACCGGGACAGGGGAACACCGGGGAGCTGTTTTTT; CDR3aa: CASSRPGQGNTGELFF
abundance: -; v_gene: TRBV7-2; d_gene: TRBD2; j_gene: TRBJ2-1; CDR3nt: TGTGCCAGCAGCTTCGGGGGGACGGCCTACAATGAGCAGTTCTTC; CDR3aa: CASSFGGTAYNEQFF
abundance: -; v_gene: TRBV20-1; d_gene: -; j_gene: TRBJ1-2; CDR3nt: TGCAGTGCCCTACGTACGGGGGGGGGCACGGATGGCTACACCTTC; CDR3aa: CSALRTGGGTDGYTF
abundance: few; v_gene: TRBV20-1; d_gene: TRBD1; j_gene: TRBJ1-5; CDR3nt: TGCAGTGCTAGGGGGACAGGGAACGTCCAGCATTTT; CDR3aa: CSARGTGNVQHF
abundance: few; v_gene: TRBV11-3; d_gene: -; j_gene: TRBJ2-1; CDR3nt: TGTGCCAGCAGCTTAGGGGCCGAGAACAATGAGCAGTTCTTC; CDR3aa: CASSLGAENNEQFF
abundance: -; v_gene: TRBV7-9; d_gene: TRBD2; j_gene: TRBJ2-7; CDR3nt: TGTGCCAGCAGCCTACTGGAAGTAGCGGGAGGCGAGCAGTACTTC; CDR3aa: CASSLLEVAGGEQYF
abundance: -; v_gene: TRBV20-1; d_gene: -; j_gene: TRBJ1-1; CDR3nt: TGCAGTGCTAGAAGGGGTTCCCTTAGGTACACTGAAGCTTTCTTT; CDR3aa: CSARRGSLRYTEAFF
abundance: -; v_gene: TRBV6-4; d_gene: -; j_gene: TRBJ2-3; CDR3nt: TGTGCCAGCAGAATGACTACCGACACAGATACGCAGTATTTT; CDR3aa: CASRMTTDTDTQYF
abundance: -; v_gene: TRBV19; d_gene: TRBD1; j_gene: TRBJ1-5; CDR3nt: TGTGCCAGTAGTGGAACAGGGGGTAATCAGCCCCAGCATTTT; CDR3aa: CASSGTGGNQPQHF
abundance: -; v_gene: TRBV19; d_gene: TRBD1; j_gene: TRBJ1-1; CDR3nt: TGTGCCAGTAGTATAGGACAGGGGGAAAGAGCTTTCTTT; CDR3aa: CASSIGQGERAFF
abundance: -; v_gene: TRBV5-4; d_gene: TRBD1; j_gene: TRBJ1-2; CDR3nt: TGTGCCAGCAGCTCCGGGACAGAGAACTATGGCTACACCTTC; CDR3aa: CASSSGTENYGYTF
abundance: -; v_gene: TRBV7-3; d_gene: TRBD2; j_gene: TRBJ2-3; CDR3nt: TGTGCCAGCAGCTTAACGGGACTAGCGGCTACAGATACGCAGTATTTT; CDR3aa: CASSLTGLAATDTQYF
abundance: few; v_gene: TRBV20-1; d_gene: TRBD2; j_gene: TRBJ2-5; CDR3nt: TGCAGTGCTAGATCTGGACTAGAACAAGAGACCCAGTACTTC; CDR3aa: CSARSGLEQETQYF
abundance: -; v_gene: TRBV20-1; d_gene: -; j_gene: TRBJ2-3; CDR3nt: TGCAGCACTACTAGCCCCAATGCAGATACGCAGTATTTT; CDR3aa: CSTTSPNADTQYF
abundance: -; v_gene: TRBV28; d_gene: -; j_gene: TRBJ1-1; CDR3nt: TGTGCCAGCAGTCTCCATGGACAGCCGACTGAAGCTTTCTTT; CDR3aa: CASSLHGQPTEAFF
abundance: -; v_gene: TRBV5-4; d_gene: TRBD2; j_gene: TRBJ2-2; CDR3nt: TGTGCCAGCAGCTCCCGCGCGGGGGAGAACACCGGGGAGCTGTTTTTT; CDR3aa: CASSSRAGENTGELFF
abundance: few; v_gene: TRBV7-2; d_gene: TRBD2; j_gene: TRBJ2-7; CDR3nt: TGTGCCAGCAGCTTAGTGGCTAGCGGGGGAATCAGCTCCTACGAGCAGTACTTC; CDR3aa: CASSLVASGGISSYEQYF
abundance: few; v_gene: TRBV7-2; d_gene: -; j_gene: TRBJ2-7; CDR3nt: TGTGCCAGCAGCTTCGAAGGCCTCCTCAGGGACGTGAGGCAGTACTTC; CDR3aa: CASSFEGLLRDVRQYF
abundance: -; v_gene: TRBV20-1; d_gene: TRBD2; j_gene: TRBJ2-1; CDR3nt: TGCAGTGCTAGAGACCTGGGAGCGGGAAGCTCCTACAATGAGCAGTTCTTC; CDR3aa: CSARDLGAGSSYNEQFF